Listed below are T cell receptor beta chains from one sample, sequenced in a study of T cells in Graves' hyperthyroidism and ophthalmopathy. A single record per CDR3 protein comes from TCRdb applying MiXCR to the multiplex PCR reads. This table has a few hundred thousand distinct CDR3 sequences, 15% to 19% appearing once. The sample comprised blood. Receptors were obtained from a woman aged 30 to 39 with Graves' hyperthyroidism. Each CDR3 is given with its conserved first and last residue. The order of the fields is CDR3 protein, CDR3 DNA, J gene, clone size, D gene, V gene. The D gene is left open where the match is weak. Size is omitted from some rows. Given values are once, few, many or a class for expanded clones.

CDR3 protein: CASRAAIANNEQFF; CDR3 DNA: TGTGCCAGCAGAGCGGCCATCGCTAACAATGAGCAGTTCTTC; J gene: TRBJ2-1; clone size: -; D gene: -; V gene: TRBV6-1
CDR3 protein: CASSEGGLAGLGYF; CDR3 DNA: TGTGCCAGCAGTGAAGGCGGACTAGCGGGTTTGGGGTACTTC; J gene: TRBJ2-5; clone size: -; D gene: TRBD2; V gene: TRBV6-1
CDR3 protein: CSARAGAGGKTYNEQFF; CDR3 DNA: TGCAGTGCTAGAGCGGGGGCGGGGGGGAAGACCTACAATGAGCAGTTCTTC; J gene: TRBJ2-1; clone size: many; D gene: TRBD2; V gene: TRBV20-1
CDR3 protein: CASSLSSAVPTYNEQFF; CDR3 DNA: TGTGCCAGCAGTTTATCTTCAGCAGTCCCCACCTACAATGAGCAGTTCTTC; J gene: TRBJ2-1; clone size: many; D gene: -; V gene: TRBV27
CDR3 protein: CSARGQVYTYNEQFF; CDR3 DNA: TGCAGTGCTAGGGGACAGGTCTATACCTACAATGAGCAGTTCTTC; J gene: TRBJ2-1; clone size: many; D gene: TRBD1; V gene: TRBV20-1
CDR3 protein: CASRQGLHGYTF; CDR3 DNA: TGCGCCAGCAGACAGGGTCTCCATGGCTACACCTTC; J gene: TRBJ1-2; clone size: many; D gene: -; V gene: TRBV5-1
CDR3 protein: CASSEARSNQPQHF; CDR3 DNA: TGTGCCAGCAGTGAAGCAAGAAGCAATCAGCCCCAGCATTTT; J gene: TRBJ1-5; clone size: many; D gene: -; V gene: TRBV2
CDR3 protein: CASSFQRGLDTGELFF; CDR3 DNA: TGTGCCAGCAGCTTCCAGAGGGGGCTGGACACCGGGGAGCTGTTTTTT; J gene: TRBJ2-2; clone size: many; D gene: TRBD1; V gene: TRBV11-1
CDR3 protein: CASSVVTGGVETQYF; CDR3 DNA: TGTGCCAGCAGCGTAGTGACGGGAGGGGTGGAGACCCAGTACTTC; J gene: TRBJ2-5; clone size: few; D gene: TRBD2; V gene: TRBV9
CDR3 protein: CASSWDRGPLREQYF; CDR3 DNA: TGCGCCAGCAGCTGGGACAGGGGCCCACTCAGGGAGCAGTACTTC; J gene: TRBJ2-7; clone size: -; D gene: TRBD1; V gene: TRBV5-1
CDR3 protein: CASSTGQGQPQHF; CDR3 DNA: TGTGCCAGCAGTACGGGACAGGGACAGCCCCAGCATTTT; J gene: TRBJ1-5; clone size: many; D gene: TRBD1; V gene: TRBV6-1
CDR3 protein: CAISRAGPTDTQYF; CDR3 DNA: TGTGCCATCAGTCGAGCGGGGCCCACAGATACGCAGTATTTT; J gene: TRBJ2-3; clone size: many; D gene: TRBD2; V gene: TRBV10-3
CDR3 protein: CASSLRHSSSGSYNEQFF; CDR3 DNA: TGTGCCAGCAGCTTAAGGCACAGTAGTAGCGGATCCTACAATGAGCAGTTCTTC; J gene: TRBJ2-1; clone size: few; D gene: -; V gene: TRBV7-3
CDR3 protein: CASSEQTSGRTEASKNIQYF; CDR3 DNA: TGTGCCAGCAGTGAGCAGACTAGCGGGAGGACAGAGGCGTCCAAAAACATTCAGTACTTC; J gene: TRBJ2-4; clone size: many; D gene: TRBD2; V gene: TRBV6-1
CDR3 protein: CASSLMRGSGYEQYF; CDR3 DNA: TGTGCCAGCAGCTTAATGCGCGGGAGCGGCTACGAGCAGTACTTC; J gene: TRBJ2-7; clone size: -; D gene: TRBD2; V gene: TRBV7-8
CDR3 protein: CASSSGQGARGEQYF; CDR3 DNA: TGTGCCAGCAGTTCTGGACAGGGGGCGCGGGGGGAGCAGTACTTC; J gene: TRBJ2-7; clone size: many; D gene: TRBD1; V gene: TRBV12-3/TRBV12-4
CDR3 protein: CASSLGRAEQFF; CDR3 DNA: TGTGCCAGCAGCTTAGGCAGAGCTGAGCAGTTCTTC; J gene: TRBJ2-1; clone size: many; D gene: -; V gene: TRBV11-3
CDR3 protein: CSVAIGTPYNEQFF; CDR3 DNA: TGCAGTGTCGCAATAGGCACTCCCTACAATGAGCAGTTCTTC; J gene: TRBJ2-1; clone size: many; D gene: -; V gene: TRBV20-1
CDR3 protein: CASSYRSGAAYNEQFF; CDR3 DNA: TGTGCCAGCAGTTACCGCAGCGGAGCGGCCTACAATGAGCAGTTCTTC; J gene: TRBJ2-1; clone size: few; D gene: -; V gene: TRBV6-6
CDR3 protein: CATKRASGRYGTDTQYF; CDR3 DNA: TGTGCCACCAAACGGGCTAGCGGGAGGTATGGCACAGATACGCAGTATTTT; J gene: TRBJ2-3; clone size: many; D gene: TRBD2; V gene: TRBV6-1
CDR3 protein: CSARDGTSGRYEQYF; CDR3 DNA: TGCAGTGCTAGAGACGGGACTAGCGGGAGGTACGAGCAGTACTTC; J gene: TRBJ2-7; clone size: many; D gene: TRBD2; V gene: TRBV20-1
CDR3 protein: CASRVAGGFTDTQYF; CDR3 DNA: TGTGCCAGCAGGGTAGCGGGAGGGTTCACAGATACGCAGTATTTT; J gene: TRBJ2-3; clone size: many; D gene: TRBD2; V gene: TRBV2
CDR3 protein: CASWGQIQNYGYTF; CDR3 DNA: TGTGCCAGCTGGGGTCAGATCCAAAACTATGGCTACACCTTC; J gene: TRBJ1-2; clone size: -; D gene: -; V gene: TRBV6-2/TRBV6-3
CDR3 protein: CASSINPLTSGRVSSTDTQYF; CDR3 DNA: TGTGCCAGTAGTATAAACCCTTTGACTAGCGGGAGGGTATCGAGCACAGATACGCAGTATTTT; J gene: TRBJ2-3; clone size: -; D gene: TRBD2; V gene: TRBV19
CDR3 protein: CSVPGQGLYEQYF; CDR3 DNA: TGCAGTGTGCCGGGACAGGGGCTCTACGAGCAGTACTTC; J gene: TRBJ2-7; clone size: -; D gene: TRBD1; V gene: TRBV20-1
CDR3 protein: CASSLVDRGYEQYF; CDR3 DNA: TGTGCCAGCAGCTTGGTGGACAGGGGCTACGAGCAGTACTTC; J gene: TRBJ2-7; clone size: many; D gene: TRBD1; V gene: TRBV5-6
CDR3 protein: CASSLAGAQAKNIQYF; CDR3 DNA: TGTGCCAGCAGCTTAGCTGGGGCCCAAGCCAAAAACATTCAGTACTTC; J gene: TRBJ2-4; clone size: few; D gene: -; V gene: TRBV7-9
CDR3 protein: CASSVGTGRANTGELFF; CDR3 DNA: TGTGCCAGCAGTGTTGGGACTGGGCGCGCTAACACCGGGGAGCTGTTTTTT; J gene: TRBJ2-2; clone size: few; D gene: -; V gene: TRBV6-1
CDR3 protein: CASSPLLEPTEAFF; CDR3 DNA: TGTGCCAGCTCACCACTACTGGAGCCCACTGAAGCTTTCTTT; J gene: TRBJ1-1; clone size: many; D gene: -; V gene: TRBV18
CDR3 protein: CASSSRTSGSETQYF; CDR3 DNA: TGTGCCAGCAGCTCCCGGACTAGCGGGAGCGAGACCCAGTACTTC; J gene: TRBJ2-5; clone size: -; D gene: TRBD2; V gene: TRBV7-9
CDR3 protein: CASSRGREIHNEQFF; CDR3 DNA: TGTGCCAGCAGCCGCGGGCGGGAGATACACAATGAGCAGTTCTTC; J gene: TRBJ2-1; clone size: many; D gene: TRBD2; V gene: TRBV3-1
CDR3 protein: CASSLRGISGANVLTF; CDR3 DNA: TGTGCCAGCAGCCTAAGGGGAATCTCTGGGGCCAACGTCCTGACTTTC; J gene: TRBJ2-6; clone size: few; D gene: -; V gene: TRBV7-2
CDR3 protein: CASSLRGQGEKLFF; CDR3 DNA: TGTGCCAGCAGTTTGAGGGGGCAAGGGGAAAAACTGTTTTTT; J gene: TRBJ1-4; clone size: many; D gene: TRBD1; V gene: TRBV12-3/TRBV12-4
CDR3 protein: CAWSVPLGLAADTQYF; CDR3 DNA: TGTGCCTGGAGTGTCCCACTCGGACTAGCGGCAGATACGCAGTATTTT; J gene: TRBJ2-3; clone size: few; D gene: TRBD2; V gene: TRBV30
CDR3 protein: CASSYSRGAKNIQYF; CDR3 DNA: TGTGCCAGCAGTTACTCGAGAGGAGCCAAAAACATTCAGTACTTC; J gene: TRBJ2-4; clone size: few; D gene: -; V gene: TRBV6-2/TRBV6-3
CDR3 protein: CSAGFSYEQYF; CDR3 DNA: TGCAGTGCTGGGTTTTCCTACGAGCAGTACTTC; J gene: TRBJ2-7; clone size: -; D gene: -; V gene: TRBV20-1
CDR3 protein: CAWSGQGDTEAFF; CDR3 DNA: TGTGCCTGGAGTGGACAGGGGGACACTGAAGCTTTCTTT; J gene: TRBJ1-1; clone size: many; D gene: TRBD1; V gene: TRBV30
CDR3 protein: CASSPTRTADEQYF; CDR3 DNA: TGCGCCAGCAGCCCTACCAGGACAGCTGACGAGCAGTACTTC; J gene: TRBJ2-7; clone size: many; D gene: -; V gene: TRBV5-1
CDR3 protein: CASSPQWAGGNTIYF; CDR3 DNA: TGTGCCAGCAGCCCCCAATGGGCGGGTGGAAACACCATATATTTT; J gene: TRBJ1-3; clone size: few; D gene: -; V gene: TRBV9
CDR3 protein: CSAVRAASSYNSPLHF; CDR3 DNA: TGCAGTGCTGTCAGGGCCGCTAGCTCCTATAATTCACCCCTCCACTTT; J gene: TRBJ1-6; clone size: many; D gene: -; V gene: TRBV20-1
CDR3 protein: CASSLSGGLRTEAFF; CDR3 DNA: TGTGCCAGCAGCTTAAGCGGGGGGCTACGAACTGAAGCTTTCTTT; J gene: TRBJ1-1; clone size: many; D gene: -; V gene: TRBV11-1
CDR3 protein: CASSERTVNYGYTF; CDR3 DNA: TGTGCCAGCAGTGAGAGGACGGTAAACTATGGCTACACCTTC; J gene: TRBJ1-2; clone size: -; D gene: -; V gene: TRBV12-3/TRBV12-4
CDR3 protein: CSVEDRGGGNEQFF; CDR3 DNA: TGCAGCGTTGAAGATCGGGGTGGGGGCAATGAGCAGTTCTTC; J gene: TRBJ2-1; clone size: -; D gene: -; V gene: TRBV29-1
CDR3 protein: CASSPGGGSHEQFF; CDR3 DNA: TGTGCCAGCAGCCCCGGAGGAGGGAGCCATGAGCAGTTCTTC; J gene: TRBJ2-1; clone size: many; D gene: -; V gene: TRBV28
CDR3 protein: CASIRSQGYDTQYF; CDR3 DNA: TGTGCCAGCATCAGGTCGCAGGGTTATGATACGCAGTATTTT; J gene: TRBJ2-3; clone size: many; D gene: -; V gene: TRBV12-3/TRBV12-4
CDR3 protein: CASSPIFGGELFF; CDR3 DNA: TGTGCCAGCTCACCCATTTTCGGCGGGGAGCTGTTTTTT; J gene: TRBJ2-2; clone size: few; D gene: -; V gene: TRBV18
CDR3 protein: CASREDGNQPQHF; CDR3 DNA: TGTGCCAGCAGAGAGGACGGAAATCAGCCCCAGCATTTT; J gene: TRBJ1-5; clone size: few; D gene: -; V gene: TRBV6-2/TRBV6-3
CDR3 protein: CASRGLRYGGVTGENSPLHF; CDR3 DNA: TGTGCCAGCAGGGGTCTCCGGTACGGAGGTGTCACAGGGGAAAATTCACCCCTCCACTTT; J gene: TRBJ1-6; clone size: -; D gene: TRBD1; V gene: TRBV6-2/TRBV6-3
CDR3 protein: CSASLQGDGVATNEKLFF; CDR3 DNA: TGCAGTGCTAGCTTACAGGGGGATGGAGTGGCAACTAATGAAAAACTGTTTTTT; J gene: TRBJ1-4; clone size: many; D gene: TRBD1; V gene: TRBV20-1
CDR3 protein: CSARLLAGADTQYF; CDR3 DNA: TGCAGTGCTAGGCTCCTAGCGGGAGCAGATACGCAGTATTTT; J gene: TRBJ2-3; clone size: -; D gene: TRBD2; V gene: TRBV20-1
CDR3 protein: CASSYLLAEQFF; CDR3 DNA: TGTGCCAGCAGTTACCTACTCGCCGAGCAGTTCTTC; J gene: TRBJ2-1; clone size: many; D gene: -; V gene: TRBV28
CDR3 protein: CASSSRLAGALYNEQFF; CDR3 DNA: TGTGCCAGCAGTTCAAGACTAGCGGGAGCGCTCTACAATGAGCAGTTCTTC; J gene: TRBJ2-1; clone size: many; D gene: TRBD2; V gene: TRBV27
CDR3 protein: CAWSNWRVNEQFF; CDR3 DNA: TGTGCCTGGAGTAACTGGAGGGTCAATGAGCAGTTCTTC; J gene: TRBJ2-1; clone size: many; D gene: -; V gene: TRBV30
CDR3 protein: CASSFGGGDIGEQFF; CDR3 DNA: TGTGCCAGCAGCTTCGGGGGAGGGGATATCGGTGAGCAGTTCTTC; J gene: TRBJ2-1; clone size: few; D gene: TRBD2; V gene: TRBV5-6
CDR3 protein: CASSTRTRTPYQPQHF; CDR3 DNA: TGTGCCAGTAGTACCCGGACTCGAACCCCCTATCAGCCCCAGCATTTT; J gene: TRBJ1-5; clone size: many; D gene: -; V gene: TRBV19
CDR3 protein: CSAISGRGSYEQYF; CDR3 DNA: TGCAGTGCTATCAGCGGGAGGGGTTCCTACGAGCAGTACTTC; J gene: TRBJ2-7; clone size: many; D gene: TRBD2; V gene: TRBV20-1
CDR3 protein: CSASLSGSTDTQYF; CDR3 DNA: TGCAGTGCTAGCCTTAGTGGTAGCACAGATACGCAGTATTTT; J gene: TRBJ2-3; clone size: many; D gene: -; V gene: TRBV20-1